Listed below are T cell receptor beta chains from one sample, sequenced in a study of CD8 T cells in Susac syndrome. TCRdb called the immunoSEQ multiplex PCR reads again in MiXCR, with one record for every CDR3 protein. The repertoire holds roughly 250,000 distinct CDR3 sequences, with about 95% as singletons. Sequencing was performed on CD4+ T cells from PBMCs. These receptors were collected from a human donor with Susac syndrome. Each CDR3 is given with its conserved first and last residue. A D gene is named only where the DNA matches it firmly. The size entry is marked missing in some rows and otherwise reads once, few, many or a size class.

j_call | d_call | v_call | cdr3_length | clone_size | cdr3_nt | cdr3_aa
TRBJ1-5 | TRBD1 | TRBV7-3 | 15 | - | TGTGCCAGCAGCTTAACCGGACAGGGAGATCAGCCCCAGCATTTT | CASSLTGQGDQPQHF
TRBJ1-1 | - | TRBV5-8 | 16 | once | TGTGCCAGCAGCTTGGCGTATTTGGTGGCGGACACTGAAGCTTTCTTT | CASSLAYLVADTEAFF
TRBJ2-1 | TRBD2 | TRBV12-3/TRBV12-4 | 15 | - | TGTGCCAGCAGTCTAACTTGGGGGGGTTACAATGAGCAGTTCTTC | CASSLTWGGYNEQFF
TRBJ2-1 | TRBD2 | TRBV5-1 | 15 | - | TGCGCCAGCAGCTTAGCGGGAGATAGGTACAATGAGCAGTTCTTC | CASSLAGDRYNEQFF
TRBJ1-2 | - | TRBV11-1 | 14 | - | TGTGCCAGCAGCTTAACCGGGACCCCGAATGGCTACACCTTC | CASSLTGTPNGYTF
TRBJ2-2 | - | TRBV28 | 14 | - | TGTGCCAGCAGTTTATGGCGGGGCACCGGGGAGCTGTTTTTT | CASSLWRGTGELFF
TRBJ2-5 | - | TRBV29-1 | 14 | - | TGCAGCTCTGTTCCCCTGGGGGTAAAGGAGACCCAGTACTTC | CSSVPLGVKETQYF
TRBJ1-5 | TRBD1 | TRBV19 | 14 | - | TGTGCCAGTAAGATGGGGACAGGGTCTCAGCCCCAGCATTTT | CASKMGTGSQPQHF
TRBJ2-7 | TRBD1 | TRBV29-1 | 13 | - | TGCAGCGGGGGACAGGGGGCGCAGGACGAGCAGTACTTC | CSGGQGAQDEQYF
TRBJ2-1 | - | TRBV15 | 15 | - | TGTGCCACCAGCAGAGATCAGGGGAGATACAATGAGCAGTTCTTC | CATSRDQGRYNEQFF
TRBJ2-5 | - | TRBV5-1 | 11 | - | TGCGCCAGCAGCCCGGAAGTGGCCCAGTACTTC | CASSPEVAQYF
TRBJ2-7 | - | TRBV24-1 | 14 | - | TGTGCCACCAGTGACGGCAGGGGGGGCTACGAGCAGTACTTC | CATSDGRGGYEQYF
TRBJ2-1 | - | TRBV20-1 | 14 | - | TGCAGTGCTAGAGAGGCTAGCAGAAACAATGAGCAGTTCTTC | CSAREASRNNEQFF
TRBJ1-1 | - | TRBV9 | 14 | - | TGTGCCAGCAGCCCCGGGGTCCAGAACACTGAAGCTTTCTTT | CASSPGVQNTEAFF
TRBJ1-1 | - | TRBV5-4 | 17 | - | TGTGCCAGCAGCTTGAACGGGCAGGCCGGAATGAACACTGAAGCTTTCTTT | CASSLNGQAGMNTEAFF
TRBJ1-1 | - | TRBV7-9 | 13 | - | TGTGCCAGCAGCTTCGAGGGCTACGCTGAAGCTTTCTTT | CASSFEGYAEAFF
TRBJ2-5 | TRBD2 | TRBV2 | 13 | once | TGTGCCAGCAGGGGGACTAGTCAAGAGACCCAGTACTTC | CASRGTSQETQYF
TRBJ2-7 | - | TRBV29-1 | 12 | - | TGCAGCGTTGTGGGGGTTGGCTACGAGCAGTACTTC | CSVVGVGYEQYF
TRBJ2-1 | - | TRBV7-6 | 15 | - | TGTGCCAGCAGCTTATCCCCCGTGGACCTGAATGAGCAGTTCTTC | CASSLSPVDLNEQFF
TRBJ2-7 | - | TRBV12-3/TRBV12-4 | 12 | - | TGTGCCAGCAGTTTAGAGACCTACGAGCAGTACTTC | CASSLETYEQYF
TRBJ1-2 | TRBD1 | TRBV5-1 | 13 | - | TGCGCCAGCGGCGGACAGGGGAGTTCTGACTACACCTTC | CASGGQGSSDYTF
TRBJ2-5 | - | TRBV28 | 16 | - | TGTGCCAGCAGTTTTGGGCCCGGGGCAGGGGAAGAGACCCAGTACTTC | CASSFGPGAGEETQYF
TRBJ2-7 | - | TRBV4-2 | 17 | - | TGTGCCAGCAGCCAAGAGGGGGCAACAGGGTATTCCTACGAGCAGTACTTC | CASSQEGATGYSYEQYF
TRBJ2-7 | - | TRBV5-1 | 12 | once | TGCGCCAGCAGCTGGCTCGGGGACGAGCAGTACTTC | CASSWLGDEQYF
TRBJ2-3 | TRBD2 | TRBV20-1 | 15 | - | TGCAGTGCTGACCAAAGCGGGGGGGGTACAGATACGCAGTATTTT | CSADQSGGGTDTQYF
TRBJ2-1 | TRBD2 | TRBV20-1 | 16 | - | TGCAGTGCTAGAGGCATTAGCGGGAGGGATGGGCATGAGCAGTTCTTC | CSARGISGRDGHEQFF
TRBJ2-7 | - | TRBV19 | 14 | - | TGTGCCAGTAGTATTACCTCCGGATCCTACGAGCAGTACTTC | CASSITSGSYEQYF
TRBJ2-1 | - | TRBV6-5 | 14 | - | TGTGCCAGCAGCCCCCCCGGGAGTTTTAATGAGCAGTTCTTC | CASSPPGSFNEQFF
TRBJ2-2 | - | TRBV9 | 15 | - | TGTGCCAGCAGCGTAGGGGGGACCAACACCGGGGAGCTGTTTTTT | CASSVGGTNTGELFF
TRBJ2-1 | - | TRBV6-5 | 11 | - | TGTGCCAGCACCGATTTTAGTGAGCAGTTCTTC | CASTDFSEQFF
TRBJ1-5 | - | TRBV20-1 | 15 | - | TGCAGTGCGTCGTCCTCAGGGGTTCTAAGTCAGCCCCAGCATTTT | CSASSSGVLSQPQHF
TRBJ1-2 | - | TRBV30 | 14 | - | TGTGCCTGGAGACAGCACCCCACAAACTATGGCTACACCTTC | CAWRQHPTNYGYTF
TRBJ1-2 | TRBD1 | TRBV14 | 16 | - | TGTGCCAGCAGCCAAGAGACCGGGACAGCCTATGGAGGCTACACCTTC | CASSQETGTAYGGYTF
TRBJ2-1 | - | TRBV9 | 14 | - | TGTGCCAGCAGCGTAGGGACTATAAACAATGAGCAGTTCTTC | CASSVGTINNEQFF
TRBJ2-1 | TRBD1 | TRBV12-5 | 16 | - | TGTGCTAGTGGTTCCCCAGGACAGGGAACCTACAATGAGCAGTTCTTC | CASGSPGQGTYNEQFF